The clone carrying this T cell receptor beta chain was recorded at least ten times. The antigen remains unidentified. The sample belongs to a study of T cells in Graves' hyperthyroidism and ophthalmopathy. Study results and limitations: Stable hyperthyroidism and ophthalmopathy were separated using 13 V-J signatures.

Patients counted as stable if ophthalmopathy did not develop within 18 months. Patients were excluded because of uncontrolled infection, other autoimmune disease, pregnancy or lactation. The authors obtained PBMCs from about 9 ml of fresh peripheral blood. Amplified TCR beta CDR3 regions derived from RNA transcripts. HTBI primers were used for first-round RT-PCR of the TCR CDR3. TCRdb fed the multiplex PCR reads into MiXCR, producing one record per CDR3 protein. The table shows approximately 600,000 distinct CDR3 sequences, with around 15% occurring only once. The sample comprised blood. The clonotype comes from a woman in her twenties or thirties with Graves' hyperthyroidism.

CDR3 region: CAWSPGLAGYNEQFF. The CDR3 DNA sequence: TGTGCCTGGAGCCCGGGACTAGCGGGCTACAATGAGCAGTTCTTC. This chain joins TRBV30 and TRBJ2-1, with 12 bases aligning to TRBD2. V trimming: 3 bases; J trimming: 3 bases; junction bases outside the gene matches: 3. Germline-derived CDR1 and CDR2 are GTSNPN and SVGIG (reference sequence). The length of the CDR3 is 15 residues.